The 17 T cell receptor beta chains below were found in one sample sequenced in a study of blood T cell repertoires in COVID-19. Generated by immunoSEQ multiplex PCR, the TCRdb table keeps only in-frame clones and is missing some. The table lists about 260,000 clones, 75% to 90% of them singletons. Sequenced sample: peripheral blood. Every receptor here comes from a woman aged 40 to 50 who had recovered from COVID-19.

This clone was counted a single time. The rearrangement joins TRBV2 to TRBJ1-1; D unclear. Deletions cut 7 bases from V and 3 bases from J, with 9 bases between. Germline CDR1 SNHLY, CDR2 FYNNEI. The CDR3 loop spans 12 amino acids. In nucleotides, the CDR3 is TGTGCCAGCACTGGGCTCGACACTGAAGCTTTCTTT. This translates into CASTGLDTEAFF. Variable domain in full (rest from reference TRBV2 and TRBJ1-1): EPEVTQTPSHQVTQMGQEVILRCVPISNHLYFYWYRQILGQKVEFLVSFYNNEISEKSEIFDDQFSVERPDGSNFTLKIRSTKLEDSAMYFCASTGLDTEAFFGQGTRLTVV.

The chain couples TRBV5-4 to TRBJ1-2; no reliable D call. CDR1 and CDR2 (germline): SGHNT, YYREEE (reference sequence). The CDR3 extends over 15 amino acids. Deletions cut 2 bases from V and 2 bases from J, with 13 bases between. The CDR3 DNA follows: TGTGCCAGCAGCTTAGAGCAGCGGGTCAACTATGGCTACACCTTC. This sequence encodes CASSLEQRVNYGYTF.

This clone was recorded a few times. The chain links TRBV19 to TRBJ2-1; 10 nucleotides line up with TRBD2. The CDR3 has 16 residues. Germline trimming cut 5 bases from V and 4 bases from J; bases unmatched to any gene: 8. Germline values: CDR1 LNHDA, CDR2 SQIVND (reference sequence). The CDR3 here is CASSGLLAGVYNEQFF. For the CDR3, the DNA is TGTGCCAGTAGTGGTCTTCTAGCGGGGGTTTACAATGAGCAGTTCTTC. Variable domain in full (rest from reference TRBV19 and TRBJ2-1): DGGITQSPKYLFRKEGQNVTLSCEQNLNHDAMYWYRQDPGQGLRLIYYSQIVNDFQKGDIAEGYSVSREKKESFPLTVTSAQKNPTAFYLCASSGLLAGVYNEQFFGPGTRLTVL.

The table lists this clone with a count of one. CDR3 amino acids: CATSDSRGAGSSYNEQFF. For the CDR3, the DNA is TGTGCCACCAGTGATTCCCGGGGAGCGGGGAGCTCCTACAATGAGCAGTTCTTC. The V gene is TRBV24-1, the J gene TRBJ2-1; TRBD2 matches 7 bases. The ends lost 2 bases at V and 0 bases at J; junction bases unmatched: 9. Germline CDR1 and CDR2: KGHDR and SFDVKD. This CDR3 region has 18 residues.

The chain combines TRBV11-2 with TRBJ1-3; D is unclear. The CDR3 is 15 amino acids. The V and J ends lost 2 bases and 0 bases respectively, with 8 bases between them. The germline V gene has CDR1 SGHAT and CDR2 FQNNGV. This CDR3 reads CASSLQLSSGNTIYF. CDR3 sequence (DNA): TGTGCCAGCAGCTTACAACTTAGCTCTGGAAACACCATATATTTT.

This chain connects TRBV7-9 to TRBJ1-1, with 8 bases matching TRBD1. Trimming took 5 bases from V and 11 from J; bases not matched to a gene: 10. This CDR3 is 13 amino acids long. CDR1 is SEHNR, CDR2 FQNEAQ, per germline (reference sequence). In nucleotides, the CDR3 is TGTGCCAGCAGCCTTGGACAGGGAGGGATGGCTTTCTTT. This gives the protein CASSLGQGGMAFF.

In its sample, this clone was seen once. This rearrangement joins TRBV19 to TRBJ1-1; 7 bases fit TRBD1. CDR1 is LNHDA, CDR2 SQIVND, per germline (reference sequence). The trim removed 6 bases at V and 11 bases at J, leaving 9 bases unmatched. The CDR3 has 12 amino acids. The CDR3 DNA is TGTGCCAGTAGGACAGGGCATGTGGGCGCTTTCTTT. It is translated as CASRTGHVGAFF.

The chain carries TRBV25-1 and TRBJ2-2, with TRBD1 identical over 8 bases. The junction had 12 bases not matched to a gene; V was cut back by 5 bases and J by 4 bases. The germline CDR1 and CDR2 sequences are MGHDK and SYGVNS. There are 17 residues in the CDR3. Written as DNA, the CDR3 is TGTGCCAGCAGTCCCCGGCAGGGGGCGGCGGGCACCGGGGAGCTGTTTTTT. It translates to CASSPRQGAAGTGELFF.

The rearrangement uses TRBV30 and TRBJ2-3, with D tentatively TRBD1 (6 bases). Germline V CDR1 and CDR2: GTSNPN, SVGIG (reference sequence). The CDR3 spans 12 residues. V dropped 7 bases and J dropped 0 bases, with 8 bases sitting between them. The chain's CDR3 is CAFRGSTDTQYF. The CDR3 DNA is TGTGCCTTCAGGGGAAGCACAGATACGCAGTATTTT.

The chain uses TRBV5-6 and TRBJ2-7; a possible D gene is TRBD1 (5 bases). This CDR3 has 18 amino acids. Deletions cut 1 base from V and 4 bases from J, with 24 bases between. Per the germline V gene, CDR1 is SGHDT and CDR2 is YYEEEE. The DNA for the CDR3 is TGTGCCAGCAGCTTGTTTTTGTCGGACACCGAACCTCTATACGAGCAGTACTTC. It yields the protein CASSLFLSDTEPLYEQYF.

The CDR3 DNA reads TGTGCCAGCAGTCCACCGGGACAGGGATCCTTATCGCAGTTCTTC. Protein product: CASSPPGQGSLSQFF. The chain has TRBV6-5 and TRBJ2-1; 9 bases are shared with TRBD1. Germline loops: CDR1 MNHEY, CDR2 SVGAGI. CDR3 length equals 15 residues. The junction had 14 bases not matched to a gene; V was cut back by 5 bases and J by 12 bases.

The rearrangement links TRBV13 to TRBJ1-6; 7 nucleotides line up with TRBD1. Germline V gene sequence: CDR1 PRHDT, CDR2 FYEKMQ (reference sequence). The CDR3 loop spans 24 amino acids. The V and J ends lost 3 bases and 8 bases, in that order; junction bases with no gene match: 34. The CDR3 DNA reads as TGTGCCAGCAGCTTGGTTGAGGGTGAACCCCCTCCCCTTAGACAGGGTATTTTGTATTCACCCCTCCACTTT. Translation: CASSLVEGEPPPLRQGILYSPLHF. Complete variable domain (other parts from reference TRBV13 and TRBJ1-6): AAGVIQSPRHLIKEKRETATLKCYPIPRHDTVYWYQQGPGQDPQFLISFYEKMQSDKGSIPDRFSAQQFSDYHSELNMSSLELGDSALYFCASSLVEGEPPPLRQGILYSPLHFGNGTRLTVT.

J is TRBJ2-1 and V is TRBV11-2; D ambiguous. Per germline, CDR1 SGHAT and CDR2 FQNNGV. Between the trimmed V and J ends, which lost 2 bases and 4 bases, there was a span of 12 bases. The CDR3 is 15 residues long. CDR3 in DNA: TGTGCCAGCAGCTTACAAGAGACAACTTACAATGAGCAGTTCTTC. The encoded protein is CASSLQETTYNEQFF. Combining the CDR3 with reference TRBV11-2 and TRBJ2-1 gives the whole variable domain EAGVAQSPRYKIIEKRQSVAFWCNPISGHATLYWYQQILGQGPKLLIQFQNNGVVDDSQLPKDRFSAERLKGVDSTLKIQPAKLEDSAVYLCASSLQETTYNEQFFGPGTRLTVL.

The chain carries TRBV9 and TRBJ1-1; D uncertain. V shed 2 bases and J shed 2 bases, with 7 bases lying between them. The CDR3 has 13 residues. The germline gives CDR1 SGDLS, CDR2 YYNGEE. In DNA form, the CDR3 reads TGTGCCAGCAGCGTTCGCAGAAACACTGAAGCTTTCTTT. It translates to CASSVRRNTEAFF. The complete variable domain, with remaining parts taken from reference TRBV9 and TRBJ1-1, reads DSGVTQTPKHLITATGQRVTLRCSPRSGDLSVYWYQQSLDQGLQFLIQYYNGEERAKGNILERFSAQQFPDLHSELNLSSLELGDSALYFCASSVRRNTEAFFGQGTRLTVV.

Only one count was recorded for this clone. This chain joins TRBV27 and TRBJ2-1; 16 nucleotides line up with TRBD2. J gave up 3 bases and V 8 bases, and 10 bases lay outside the gene matches. Germline V gives CDR1 MNHEY, CDR2 SMNVEV (reference sequence). This CDR3 region has 18 residues. This CDR3 is CASVGTSGGAENYNEQFF. CDR3 DNA: TGTGCCAGCGTCGGGACTAGCGGGGGGGCCGAAAACTACAATGAGCAGTTCTTC.

The chain carries TRBV15 and TRBJ1-1, with D tentatively TRBD1 (6 bases). The CDR3 consists of 13 residues. Germline V gene data show CDR1 as LNHNV and CDR2 as YYDKDF (reference sequence). Trimming pared 5 bases from V and 7 bases from J, leaving 14 bases between. CDR3 nucleotide sequence: TGTGCCACCAGCCGAACAACAGGGATTGAAGCTTTCTTT. Amino acid sequence: CATSRTTGIEAFF.

The rearrangement uses TRBV5-5 and TRBJ1-2; TRBD1 might be the D (5 bases). This CDR3 spans 16 amino acids. Germline V gene data show CDR1 as SGHKS and CDR2 as YYEKEE (reference sequence). Trimming shortened V by 3 bases and J by 4 bases, and 19 bases separated the two germline ends. DNA for the CDR3: TGTGCCAGCAGCTGGCCGTCGGGACGGCGGGGCTATGGCTACACCTTC. Translating gives CASSWPSGRRGYGYTF.